This T cell receptor beta chain was observed in a study of beta chain features in type 1 diabetes. The study, taken as a whole, reports: A potential PCR bias toward shorter templates would be equal in patient and control samples. Shortening that was moderate but significant affected the TCRB CDR3s of Type 1 diabetes patients in all four CD4+ subsets. The naive, central memory and Treg TCRB repertoires showed an apparent similarity that was greater among patients than among healthy donors.

This clone was found a few times. The antigen is undetermined. As every portion of the isolated RNA was reverse transcribed, the sequencing read expressed TCRB transcripts. Libraries were prepared by immunoSEQ multiplex PCR; TCRdb keeps only in-frame clonotypes and omits some of them. Of more than 550,000 clones in the sample, about an eighth are singletons; the top ten hold 0.035% to 0.045%. It was one heparinised blood draw, averaging around 120 mL, that each donor gave. Sequenced material: naive CD4+ T cells from blood. This sequence originates from a man younger than 35 with type 1 diabetes.

CDR3 DNA sequence: TGTGCCTGGAGGGGAGGGGCTGAAGCTTTCTTT. The encoded protein is CAWRGGAEAFF. The chain couples TRBV30 to TRBJ1-1, with D possibly matching TRBD1 (5 bases). This CDR3 comprises 11 residues. Germline lookup yields CDR1 GTSNPN and CDR2 SVGIG (reference sequence). V was trimmed by 3 bases and J by 6 bases, leaving 8 bases between them.